This T cell receptor (beta chain) is from a study of blood T cell repertoires in COVID-19 (TCRdb year 2020). Context from the whole study: The collaborator samples originated in the United States, Italy and Spain and spanned the acute and convalescent phases of COVID-19. The material from the prospective study consisted of cDNA or gDNA derived from T cells, B-cell-depleted T cells, or PBMCs. The dataset comprised deeply sampled blood TCRbeta repertoires from subjects exposed to, actively infected with, or recovered from COVID-19. A freely available public database, intended as a resource for researchers studying the immune response to SARS-CoV-2, is where the repertoires were released. The samples were drawn from two sources: the first 160 participants of the ongoing ImmuneRACE study, and some 1,300 subjects contributed by 6 global collaborators. A de-identified subject ID, COVID-19 status, age in years and sex were almost always included in the sample metadata. Where HLA class I and class II types were available, the types were taken from metadata supplied by the sample provider, not from assay-based typing. Study-wide findings and limitations: How much clinical and demographic metadata was included differed by source and by participant, and the metadata was provided uncurated.

Remarks on this clone: This clone's antigen is unknown. Base quality data are lacking; no much larger clone is found one base away.

The CDR3 goes from the cysteine to the phenylalanine over 17 residues. Just the 51-base CDR3 DNA is kept, in frame starting at base 1. From a lookup of the germline V gene, CDR1 and CDR2 are MGHRA and YSYEKL. Trimmed from V: 1 base; trimmed from J: 7 bases; junction bases lacking a gene match: 14. TCRbeta CDR3 regions were amplified from genomic DNA using the immunoSEQ Assay, a bias-controlled multiplex PCR. The source study handled its data this way. Nucleated cell counts per sample were estimated from amplification of reference gene primers within the assay. Sequence reads were collapsed and filtered to measure the absolute abundance of every unique TCRbeta CDR3 rearrangement. For each sample, productive Simpson clonality was calculated as the square root of Simpson's diversity index across productive rearrangements. Sourced from immuneACCESS, this table was stored by TCRdb with only in-frame sequences that have V and J called. A share of the clones is absent; for the studies checked, an unresolved V gene accounts for under half, and the remainder has no known explanation. From that table come the V and J calls and clone size; the DNA was used to work out D and trimming. The sample table contains approximately 460,000 clones; only one count was recorded for approximately 92% of them. The ten largest clones represent 0.8% to 0.9% of the sample.

At one collaborating source in Seattle, patients were enrolled during active infection and were followed longitudinally through the course of disease. Collaborating institutions collected whole blood in K2EDTA tubes following their own protocols. For TCRbeta analysis, collaborators shipped samples as frozen whole blood, isolated PBMCs, or DNA extracted from either of those sample types. The V gene is TRBV4-1 and the J gene is TRBJ2-3; 7 bases in the junction line up with TRBD2. The receptor was derived from a man between 18 and 35 years old with COVID-19, enrolled during active disease. Sequences were obtained from peripheral blood. CDR3 sequence: CASSQVAGTKAHNTQYF. Read as DNA, the sequence is TGCGCCAGCAGCCAAGTTGCCGGGACTAAAGCCCACAATACGCAGTATTTT.